This T cell receptor (beta chain) was found in a study of blood T cell repertoires in COVID-19. The overall study: Acute-phase and convalescent COVID-19 samples originated in the United States, Italy and Spain.

This clone was recorded at least ten times. Other DNA sequences in this sample translate to the same CDR3. Participants spanned ages about 18 to 100 years and resided in about two dozen US areas. Cohort assignment relied on participant-reported clinical history. In germline, CDR1 is SNHLY, CDR2 FYNNEI. The CDR3 runs 13 residues. The ends were cut back, 4 bases at V and 2 bases at J, with 8 bases in the middle. Data came from immunoSEQ multiplex PCR; TCRdb stores just in-frame clones and leaves some out. The table has 200,000 to 300,000 clones, approximately 86% seen once. What was sequenced was PBMCs or T cells enriched from blood (not recorded which). V is TRBV2 and J is TRBJ2-5, with unresolved D. This clonotype was obtained from a woman aged 40 to 55 with acute COVID-19. CDR3 nucleotide sequence: TGTGCCAGCAGTGTTTCTAGGCAAGAGACCCAGTACTTC. As protein: CASSVSRQETQYF.